The 9 T cell receptor beta chains in this list originate from one sample, sequenced in a study of beta chain features in type 1 diabetes. Whole-study results and caveats: Among patients with Type 1 diabetes, TCRB CDR3s were moderately but significantly shorter in every one of the four CD4+ subsets.

Of the isolated RNA, all was reverse transcribed, and so the sequenced material was expressed TCRB transcripts. This table comes from immunoSEQ multiplex PCR, and its TCRdb copy is limited to in-frame clones, with some not included. The sample includes about 70,000 clones, around 49% of them seen just once. These receptors have no known antigen. Sequences were obtained from central memory CD4+ T cells from blood. The receptor source for this set is a man aged 25-40 years with type 1 diabetes.

V and J are TRBV7-9 and TRBJ2-2; no clear D. The CDR3 contains 15 residues. Trimming left V 3 bases short and J 0 bases short, with 8 bases between. Germline V gene lookup returns CDR1 SEHNR and CDR2 FQNEAQ (reference sequence). The CDR3, as DNA: TGTGCCAGCAGCTTGAGGCTAGCGAACACCGGGGAGCTGTTTTTT. Its protein product is CASSLRLANTGELFF. Full variable domain (remainder filled in from reference TRBV7-9 and TRBJ2-2): DTGVSQNPRHKITKRGQNVTFRCDPISEHNRLYWYRQTLGQGPEFLTYFQNEAQLEKSRLLSDRFSAERPKGSFSTLEIQRTEQGDSAMYLCASSLRLANTGELFFGEGSRLTVL.

The chain has TRBV6-1 and TRBJ2-7, with 7 bases matching TRBD1. The trim removed 5 bases at V and 3 bases at J, leaving 4 bases unmatched. The V gene's germline CDR1 is MNHNS and CDR2 SASEGT. The CDR3 runs 13 residues. The CDR3 protein is CASSRQGNYEQYF. The DNA of the CDR3 is TGTGCCAGCAGTAGACAGGGAAACTACGAGCAGTACTTC.

The J gene is TRBJ2-7, the V gene TRBV7-9; 12 positions agree with TRBD2. The CDR3 extends over 15 amino acids. Losses at the gene ends were 5 bases for V and 5 bases for J; bases not matched to a gene: 7. Germline loops: CDR1 SEHNR, CDR2 FQNEAQ (reference sequence). CDR3 coding DNA: TGTGCCAGCAGCCCGCGACTAGCGGGAGCTCACGAGCAGTACTTC. Translating it yields CASSPRLAGAHEQYF.

The table lists this clone with a few counts. The J gene is TRBJ2-2, the V gene TRBV11-2, with 14 bases aligning to TRBD2. This CDR3 is built from 18 residues. The germline gives CDR1 SGHAT, CDR2 FQNNGV. V was pared by 6 bases and J by 4 bases, with 10 bases of the junction left unmatched. The CDR3 spells CASRKPGTSGRGTGELFF. CDR3 coding DNA: TGTGCCAGCAGAAAACCCGGGACTAGCGGGAGAGGCACCGGGGAGCTGTTTTTT.

The chain combines TRBV7-2 with TRBJ2-5; the D gene is possibly TRBD2 (5 bases). CDR1 is SGHTA and CDR2 is FQGNSA in the germline V gene. The CDR3 length is 14 residues. V was pared by 0 bases and J by 4 bases, with 9 bases between. Here the CDR3 DNA reads TGTGCCAGCAGCTTAGCGGCAAGCGGAGAGACCCAGTACTTC. It is translated as CASSLAASGETQYF.

The chain joins TRBV7-2 to TRBJ1-1, with D maybe TRBD1 (6 bases). The germline V and J ends were trimmed by 3 bases and 4 bases, with 12 bases remaining between them. CDR3 size: 14 residues. Germline V CDR1 and CDR2: SGHTA, FQGNSA. The CDR3 is CASSFFLGATEAFF. CDR3 nucleotide sequence: TGTGCCAGCAGCTTTTTCTTGGGGGCCACTGAAGCTTTCTTT.

The genes are TRBV5-1 and TRBJ1-2; 7 nucleotides match TRBD1. The CDR3 covers 14 residues. Germline values: CDR1 SGHRS, CDR2 YFSETQ. Trimming at V came to 0 bases and at J to 4 bases, leaving 3 bases not matched to a gene. CDR3 region: CASSLEQGVYGYTF. CDR3 in DNA: TGCGCCAGCAGCTTGGAGCAGGGGGTCTATGGCTACACCTTC. The variable domain in full, with the rest retrieved from reference TRBV5-1 and TRBJ1-2, is KAGVTQTPRYLIKTRGQQVTLSCSPISGHRSVSWYQQTPGQGLQFLFEYFSETQRNKGNFPGRFSGRQFSNSRSEMNVSTLELGDSALYLCASSLEQGVYGYTFGSGTRLTVV.

V gene TRBV7-8 combines with J gene TRBJ2-1; tentative D call: TRBD1 (5 bases). Germline CDR1 is SGHVS and CDR2 is FQNEAQ. V gave up 5 bases and J gave up 7 bases, with 9 bases separating them. The CDR3 loop spans 12 amino acids. Written as DNA, the CDR3 is TGTGCCAGCAGCATGAACAGGAATGAGCAGTTCTTC. It encodes CASSMNRNEQFF.

This CDR3 is CASSWGPGLDTQYF. The CDR3 DNA sequence: TGTGCCAGCAGCTGGGGGCCAGGTTTGGATACGCAGTATTTT. The chain uses TRBV5-6 and TRBJ2-3; possible D gene TRBD1, 6 bases. The CDR3 loop spans 14 amino acids. V lost 3 bases and J lost 6, with 14 bases in between. CDR1 and CDR2 from the germline V gene are SGHDT and YYEEEE. Full variable domain (outside the CDR3, taken from reference TRBV5-6 and TRBJ2-3): DAGVTQSPTHLIKTRGQQVTLRCSPKSGHDTVSWYQQALGQGPQFIFQYYEEEERQRGNFPDRFSGHQFPNYSSELNVNALLLGDSALYLCASSWGPGLDTQYFGPGTRLTVL.